The sequence of this T cell receptor (beta chain) was determined in a study of shared clonotypes between healthy human individuals. Across the whole study: Donors had three CD4 naive, three CD4 memory, two CD8 naive and one CD8 memory plate apiece. Study outcomes and limitations: Some naive CD4 clonotypes, roughly 5%, turned up in common across four donors. Unshared clonotypes carried lower generation probabilities than those common to all four donors.

Germline values: CDR1 SEHNR, CDR2 FQNEAQ (reference sequence). This CDR3 comprises 10 residues. The V end was cut by 6 bases, the J end by 1 base, with 0 bases between. Naive CD8 populations comprised CD45RO-negative cells positively selected for CCR7, excluding terminally differentiated effector memory CD45RA+ cells. Adult Caucasians living in Nashville, Tennessee made up all of the donors. Remarks on this clone: Its antigen remains unknown.

TCRdb keeps only in-frame clones here, not all; method: immunoSEQ multiplex PCR. Of nearly 2 million clones in the sample, about 95% were seen once. Sequenced: naive CD8+ T cells sorted from blood. The V and J genes are TRBV7-9 and TRBJ1-1; no clear D gene. This clonotype was obtained from a man between 18 and 35 years old in good health. The CDR3 DNA is TGTGCCAGCAGGAACACTGAAGCTTTCTTT. Encoded protein: CASRNTEAFF.